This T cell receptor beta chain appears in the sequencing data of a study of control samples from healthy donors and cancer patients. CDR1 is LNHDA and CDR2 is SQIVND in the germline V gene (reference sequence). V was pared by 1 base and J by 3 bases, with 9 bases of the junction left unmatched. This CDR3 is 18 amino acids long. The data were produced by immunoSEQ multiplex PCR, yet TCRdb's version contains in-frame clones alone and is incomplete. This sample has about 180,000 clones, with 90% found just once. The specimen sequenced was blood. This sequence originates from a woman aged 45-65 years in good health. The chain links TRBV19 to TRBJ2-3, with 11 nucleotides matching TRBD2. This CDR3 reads CASSIAPSTSGKTDTQYF. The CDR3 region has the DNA TGTGCCAGTAGTATAGCCCCATCGACTAGCGGGAAAACAGATACGCAGTATTTT.